The sequence of this T cell receptor (beta chain) was determined in a study of blood T cell repertoires in COVID-19 (TCRdb year 2020). In the study overall: The collaborator samples originated in the United States, Italy and Spain and spanned the acute and convalescent phases of COVID-19. The prospective study material was composed of cDNA or gDNA derived from T cells, B-cell-depleted T cells, or PBMCs. Deeply sampled blood TCRbeta repertoires from subjects exposed to, actively infected with, or recovered from COVID-19 were included in the dataset. The repertoires were released in a freely available public database intended as a resource for research on the immune response to SARS-CoV-2. Samples were obtained from the ongoing ImmuneRACE study (first 160 participants) and from over 1,000 subjects provided by 6 global collaborators. Nearly every sample came with metadata listing a de-identified subject ID, COVID-19 status, age in years and sex. Where HLA class I and class II types were available, the types were taken from metadata supplied by the sample provider, not from assay-based typing. Summary of the overall study and its limitations: How much clinical and demographic metadata was included differed by source and by participant, and the metadata was provided uncurated.

Collaborating institutions collected whole blood in K2EDTA tubes following their own protocols. For TCRbeta analysis, collaborators shipped samples as frozen whole blood, isolated PBMCs, or DNA extracted from either of those sample types. Of note for this clone: Its binding antigen is unknown. No clone much larger than this one lies a single base away; base qualities are absent.

TCRbeta CDR3 regions were amplified from genomic DNA by means of the immunoSEQ Assay, a bias-controlled multiplex PCR. In the authors' own workflow: Within the assay, amplification of reference gene primers was used to estimate how many nucleated cells each sample contained. To quantify the absolute abundance of each unique TCRbeta CDR3 rearrangement, sequence reads were collapsed and filtered. Productive Simpson clonality was computed per sample as the square root of Simpson's diversity index over productive rearrangements. The table comes from immuneACCESS by way of TCRdb, which keeps in-frame sequences with V and J called. Part of the clones is missing from these tables; in studies checked, under half for an unresolved V gene and the rest for unknown reasons. V, J and clone size derive from that table, while D and trimming were established from the DNA sequence. For this sample the table gives around 99,000 clones, of which approximately 85% were detected only once. Jointly, the top ten make up approximately 18% of the sample.

The TCR was taken from a woman of 80 years or more with active or convalescent COVID-19. The specimen sequenced was peripheral blood.

Here the CDR3 is given as CASSVSDNQPQHF. The DNA sequence is as follows: TGTGCCAGCAGCGTTAGTGACAATCAGCCCCAGCATTTT. Recombination linked TRBV9 to TRBJ1-5, with an unclear D gene assignment. Deletion took 2 bases off V and 3 bases off J, with a span of 6 bases between the germline ends. The CDR3 runs 13 amino acids, cysteine and phenylalanine included. The only DNA kept is the CDR3, 39 bases in frame from the first base. The germline V gene supplies CDR1 SGDLS and CDR2 YYNGEE.